This T cell receptor (beta chain) is from a study of blood T cell repertoires in COVID-19 (dated by TCRdb to 2020 to 2021). Notes on the research overall: Collaborator samples came from the United States, Italy and Spain and covered acute and convalescent phases of COVID-19. The material from the prospective study consisted of cDNA or gDNA derived from T cells, B-cell-depleted T cells, or PBMCs. Deeply sampled blood TCRbeta repertoires from subjects exposed to, actively infected with, or recovered from COVID-19 were included in the dataset. The repertoires were released in a freely available public database intended as a resource for research on the immune response to SARS-CoV-2. Samples came from the ongoing ImmuneRACE study (first 160 participants) plus 1,254 subjects from 6 global collaborators. Nearly every sample came with metadata listing a de-identified subject ID, COVID-19 status, age in years and sex. Where HLA class I and class II types were available, the types were taken from metadata supplied by the sample provider, not from assay-based typing.

There are 14 amino acids in the CDR3, from cysteine to phenylalanine inclusive. Only CDR3 DNA is held: 42 bases, read in frame from base 1. Trimmed from V: 5 bases; trimmed from J: 7 bases; junction bases lacking a gene match: 10. CDR1 and CDR2 are drawn from the germline V gene: SGHVS, FNYEAQ. The immunoSEQ Assay, a bias-controlled multiplex PCR, was used to amplify TCRbeta CDR3 regions from genomic DNA. The paper's data handling went like this. Within the assay, amplification of reference gene primers was used to estimate how many nucleated cells each sample contained. To quantify the absolute abundance of each unique TCRbeta CDR3 rearrangement, sequence reads were collapsed and filtered. For each sample, productive Simpson clonality was calculated by taking the square root of Simpson's diversity index across productive rearrangements. As stored in TCRdb, this immuneACCESS dataset retains in-frame rearrangements with V and J assigned. A fraction of the clones does not appear; measured against another copy, unresolved V genes explain less than half of the discrepancy, and the remainder lacks a known reason. The DNA gave D and trimming, while V, J and clone size come from that table. Counted in this sample were about 160,000 clones; 80% of them appeared once. The leading ten clones occupy 3% to 3.5% of the sample.

Notes on this clone: The target of this receptor is not known. No much larger clonotype is one base removed from it; base qualities were not supplied.

Participants in the prospective study were enrolled through a virtual design, were aged roughly 18 to 100 years, and lived in roughly 24 United States geographic areas. In the prospective study, cohorts were assigned on the basis of participant-reported clinical history obtained from a screening survey and a study questionnaire. ImmuneRACE Cohort 3 recovered participants were defined by two consecutive negative NP/OP PCR tests, healthcare professional clearance, or symptom resolution. In the prospective study, whole blood, serum and a nasopharyngeal or oropharyngeal swab were collected from each participant by mobile phlebotomists. Prospective study participants could optionally give additional blood draws and questionnaires over an approximately 2-month period. Prospective study blood samples were shipped either frozen or at room temperature before DNA extraction. Study-wide findings and limitations: How much clinical and demographic metadata was included differed by source and by participant, and the metadata was provided uncurated.

This TCR came from a woman between 55 and 75 years old who had recovered from COVID-19. The chain was built from TRBV7-6 and TRBJ1-2, with TRBD1 identical over 7 junction bases. Sequenced input: PBMCs or T cells enriched from blood (not recorded which). CDR3 loop: CASSDYGGGIGYTF. The DNA sequence is TGTGCCAGCAGCGATTACGGAGGGGGCATTGGCTACACCTTC. Reference TRBV7-6 and TRBJ1-2 proteins supply the regions before and after the CDR3; the full variable domain is: GAGVSQSPRYKVTKRGQDVALRCDPISGHVSLYWYRQALGQGPEFLTYFNYEAQQDKSGLPNDRFSAERPEGSISTLTIQRTEQRDSAMYRCASSDYGGGIGYTFGSGTRLTVV.